This is a list of T cell receptor beta chains from one sample in a study of T-cell reconstitution after alpha-beta-depleted transplantation in children. TCRdb re-called the PCR reads through MiXCR, storing one row per CDR3 protein. Of a few hundred thousand distinct CDR3 sequences listed, around 12% are singletons. Material: PBMCs from the stem cell graft donor, obtained from the stem cell graft. Receptors were obtained from a human donor who donated a stem cell graft to a child with combined immunodeficiency. Both conserved end residues are part of each CDR3. A D gene is named only where the DNA matches it firmly. Only part of the rows carry a size: once, few, many, or a class if the clone is expanded.

V gene	J gene	clone size	D gene	CDR3 DNA	CDR3 protein
TRBV2	TRBJ2-2	NA	NA	TGTGCCAGCAGAGGTTGGGGTCTTACCGGGGAGCTGTTTTTT	CASRGWGLTGELFF
TRBV18	TRBJ1-5	NA	NA	TGTGCCAGCTCACTTGAGACAGGAGGTAGTCAGCCCCAGCATTTT	CASSLETGGSQPQHF
TRBV4-2	TRBJ1-5	many	NA	TGTGCCAGCAGCCAAGATGGGGGGTTAAATCAGCCCCAGCATTTT	CASSQDGGLNQPQHF
TRBV10-3	TRBJ1-2	few	NA	TGTGCCATCAGTGAGATGAGGACAGCAGACTATGGCTACACCTTC	CAISEMRTADYGYTF
TRBV28	TRBJ2-1	NA	NA	TGTGCCAGCAGTCCCCTTGGACTGGAAACCTACAATGAGCAGTTCTTC	CASSPLGLETYNEQFF
TRBV9	TRBJ2-2	NA	TRBD2	TGTGCCAGCAGCGTAGCGGGGGGATTCACCGGGGAGCTGTTTTTT	CASSVAGGFTGELFF
TRBV6-5	TRBJ1-1	few	NA	TGTGCCAGCAGTTCGGGACGAATGAACACTGAAGCTTTCTTT	CASSSGRMNTEAFF
TRBV20-1	TRBJ2-1	few	TRBD2	TGCAGTGCTAGAGATGCTAGCGGGAGGAATGAGCAGTTCTTC	CSARDASGRNEQFF
TRBV29-1	TRBJ2-2	few	TRBD2	TGCAGCGTCAGTAGCGGGGGGGCCGGTAACGGGGAGCTGTTTTTT	CSVSSGGAGNGELFF
TRBV20-1	TRBJ2-1	many	TRBD2	TGCAGTGCTAGTGGGGACTACCACAATGAGCAGTTCTTC	CSASGDYHNEQFF
TRBV20-1	TRBJ2-1	NA	TRBD2	TGCAGTGCTTTAGCGGGAGGGCCGTGGGATGAGCAGTTCTTC	CSALAGGPWDEQFF
TRBV19	TRBJ2-7	few	TRBD1	TGTGCCAGTAGTGCGGTTTCCGGGACAGGAATATTACACTACGAGCAGTACTTC	CASSAVSGTGILHYEQYF
TRBV30	TRBJ2-1	few	NA	TGTGCCTGGAGTGTAGGCAGGGGAAATGAGCAGTTCTTC	CAWSVGRGNEQFF